The sequence of this T cell receptor (beta chain) was determined in a study of cytomegalovirus exposure and HLA in healthy donors. This clone was counted between two and nine times. PCR involved 60 Vbeta and 13 Jbeta primers. Here immunoSEQ multiplex PCR was the method, and the copy in TCRdb shows in-frame clones only, minus some. The sample has about 95,000 clones; 78% are singletons. This CDR3 has 13 residues. Trimming shortened V by 4 bases and J by 5 bases, and 12 bases separated the two germline ends. Germline V gene lookup returns CDR1 SGHNT and CDR2 YYREEE (reference sequence). The receptor's source is a woman aged 40 to 55 in good health and CMV-seropositive. The rearrangement joins TRBV5-4 to TRBJ1-1; D perhaps matches TRBD1 (5 bases). Material: PBMCs. CDR3 residues: CASSKNRWTEAFF. CDR3 DNA sequence: TGTGCCAGCAGCAAAAACAGGTGGACTGAAGCTTTCTTT.